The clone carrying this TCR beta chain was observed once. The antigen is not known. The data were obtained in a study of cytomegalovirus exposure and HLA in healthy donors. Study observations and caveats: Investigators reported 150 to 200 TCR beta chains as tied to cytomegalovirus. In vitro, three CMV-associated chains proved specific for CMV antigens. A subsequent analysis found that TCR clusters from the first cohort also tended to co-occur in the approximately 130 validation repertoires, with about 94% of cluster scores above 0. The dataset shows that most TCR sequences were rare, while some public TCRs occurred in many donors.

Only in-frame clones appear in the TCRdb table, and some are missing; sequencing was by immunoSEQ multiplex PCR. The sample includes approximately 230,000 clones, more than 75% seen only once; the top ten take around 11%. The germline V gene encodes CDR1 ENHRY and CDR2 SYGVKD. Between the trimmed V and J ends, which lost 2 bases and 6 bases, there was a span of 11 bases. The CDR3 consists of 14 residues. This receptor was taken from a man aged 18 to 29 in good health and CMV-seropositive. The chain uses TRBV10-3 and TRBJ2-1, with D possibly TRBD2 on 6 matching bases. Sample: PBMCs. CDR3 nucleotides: TGTGCCATCAGTGAGCCGCGGGACTTCAATGAGCAGTTCTTC. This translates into CAISEPRDFNEQFF.